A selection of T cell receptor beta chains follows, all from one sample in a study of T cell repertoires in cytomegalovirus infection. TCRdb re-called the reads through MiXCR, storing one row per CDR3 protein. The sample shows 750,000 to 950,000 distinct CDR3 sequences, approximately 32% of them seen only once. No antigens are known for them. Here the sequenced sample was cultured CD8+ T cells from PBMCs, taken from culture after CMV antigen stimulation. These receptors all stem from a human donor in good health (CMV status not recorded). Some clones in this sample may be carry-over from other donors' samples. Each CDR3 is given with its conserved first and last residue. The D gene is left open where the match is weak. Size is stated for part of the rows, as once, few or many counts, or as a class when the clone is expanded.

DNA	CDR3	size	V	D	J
TGTGCCAGCAGTGAACTGGGCAGGGAGGGCAATCAGCCCCAGCATTTT	CASSELGREGNQPQHF	few	TRBV6-1	NA	TRBJ1-5
TGTGCCAGCAGTGCGTGGGGGGGCAGGGGGGCTACTGAAGCTTTCTTT	CASSAWGGRGATEAFF	NA	TRBV6-6	TRBD1	TRBJ1-1
TGTGCCAGCAGTTACCTCCGGTACCAAGAGACCCAGTACTTC	CASSYLRYQETQYF	NA	TRBV6-5	NA	TRBJ2-5
TGTGCCAGCAGTTCTAAGCCAAGCACAGATACGCAGTATTTT	CASSSKPSTDTQYF	NA	TRBV12-3/TRBV12-4	NA	TRBJ2-3
TGTGCCAGCAGTTTTTCTAGCGGGGGACCCTCGGGGACCCAGTACTTC	CASSFSSGGPSGTQYF	once	TRBV27	TRBD2	TRBJ2-5
TGTGCCAGCAGCTTGGGGACAGGGGTAGCTGGGGCCAACGTCCTGACTTTC	CASSLGTGVAGANVLTF	NA	TRBV5-4	TRBD1	TRBJ2-6
TGTGCCAGCAGCTTTGCGGGGGGGCGAGACATTCAGTACTTC	CASSFAGGRDIQYF	NA	TRBV7-3	TRBD2	TRBJ2-4
TGTGCCAGCACCCAGGAGTTCAATCAGCCCCAGCATTTT	CASTQEFNQPQHF	NA	TRBV6-6	NA	TRBJ1-5
TGCAGTGCCCGGGACAGTCCCACAATCCCTGGCTACACCTTC	CSARDSPTIPGYTF	NA	TRBV20-1	TRBD1	TRBJ1-2
TGTGCCAGCAGTTTATCCCCTCGCTCAGGGTTAGTAGGTTATGGCTACACCTTC	CASSLSPRSGLVGYGYTF	few	TRBV27	NA	TRBJ1-2
TGTGCCAGCAGCCAAGATTGGCGGGCTGTAACACATGAGCAGTTCTTC	CASSQDWRAVTHEQFF	NA	TRBV14	NA	TRBJ2-1
TGCAGTGCTAGAGTGGCTCGGACTTTGCCGGGCTACACCTTC	CSARVARTLPGYTF	NA	TRBV20-1	NA	TRBJ1-2
TGTGCCAGCAGCTCCCCCGGGACTAGCAGTACCGGGGAGCTGTTTTTT	CASSSPGTSSTGELFF	NA	TRBV9	TRBD2	TRBJ2-2
TGTGCCACCAGCAGTAGGGGACACCGAGAGAACACTGTAGAGGAGACCCAGTACTTC	CATSSRGHRENTVEETQYF	few	TRBV15	NA	TRBJ2-5
TGTGCCAGCAGTTTCCTGACTAGTCACAATGAGCAGTTCTTC	CASSFLTSHNEQFF	NA	TRBV27	NA	TRBJ2-1
TGTGCCAGCAGCCCATTATTCCGGGACACTCTCACCGGGGAGCTGTTTTTT	CASSPLFRDTLTGELFF	NA	TRBV7-9	NA	TRBJ2-2
TGTGCCATCAGCGAGACAGGTGGAGAGACCCAGTACTTC	CAISETGGETQYF	few	TRBV10-3	NA	TRBJ2-5
TGTGCCAGCAGCTTACGGTTGCTGGTAGATACGCAGTATTTT	CASSLRLLVDTQYF	NA	TRBV7-6	NA	TRBJ2-3
TGTGCCAGAGGAGGACAGTTGAACACTGAAGCTTTCTTT	CARGGQLNTEAFF	NA	TRBV2	NA	TRBJ1-1
TGTGCCAGCAGCTTAAGGGAGGCCGGGACCTGGCGGGGAGAGACCCAGTACTTC	CASSLREAGTWRGETQYF	many	TRBV7-2	NA	TRBJ2-5
TGTGCCAGCAGAGAAACAGGGAGAGTACGCAATGAGCAGTTCTTC	CASRETGRVRNEQFF	many	TRBV25-1	NA	TRBJ2-1
TGTGCCATCTCGACAGGGCCCTACAATGAGCAGTTCTTC	CAISTGPYNEQFF	NA	TRBV27	TRBD1	TRBJ2-1
TGTGCCAGCGGCAGGGACAGCGGACCCTACAATGAGCAGTTCTTC	CASGRDSGPYNEQFF	many	TRBV6-2/TRBV6-3	TRBD1	TRBJ2-1
TGTGCCAGCAGCCAAGTCTGGCGCGAGCAGTTCTTC	CASSQVWREQFF	few	TRBV14	NA	TRBJ2-1
TGTGCCAGCAGTTACTCAAGGGGAGGGAACATTCAGTACTTC	CASSYSRGGNIQYF	few	TRBV6-2/TRBV6-3	TRBD2	TRBJ2-4
TGTGCCAGCAGCTTATTACGGGCGAGCCTCACAGATACGCAGTATTTT	CASSLLRASLTDTQYF	many	TRBV7-8	NA	TRBJ2-3
TGTGCCAGCAGCTATAGACAGGGGGAGTACAATGAGCAGTTCTTC	CASSYRQGEYNEQFF	NA	TRBV7-9	TRBD1	TRBJ2-1
TGTGCCAGCAGCTCACCGGACAGGGCTGAAGCTTTCTTT	CASSSPDRAEAFF	many	TRBV7-8	TRBD1	TRBJ1-1
TGTGCTAGTGGTTTCGGGGGCGGGGGGCCCAGCACAGATACGCAGTATTTT	CASGFGGGGPSTDTQYF	NA	TRBV12-5	TRBD2	TRBJ2-3
TGTGCCAGCAACTTACAGGGGGCCAAAAACATTCAGTACTTC	CASNLQGAKNIQYF	few	TRBV6-1	TRBD1	TRBJ2-4
TGTGCCAGCAGCTTAAGAAGCGGGACAGATTACTACAATGAGCAGTTCTTC	CASSLRSGTDYYNEQFF	many	TRBV7-8	NA	TRBJ2-1
TGTGCCAGCAGCTCGGCAGGGGGGAACTACAATGAGCAGTTCTTC	CASSSAGGNYNEQFF	few	TRBV7-3	NA	TRBJ2-1
TGTGCCAGCAGTGAAGAGGACAACACCTACAATGAGCAGTTCTTC	CASSEEDNTYNEQFF	NA	TRBV2	NA	TRBJ2-1
TGTGCCAGCAGCGTACTTGGGGCTAGCGAAGTCTCTAGCACAGATACGCAGTATTTT	CASSVLGASEVSSTDTQYF	NA	TRBV7-4	NA	TRBJ2-3
TGTGCCAGTTGCTCAGGGGGCAGTTCACCCCTCCACTTT	CASCSGGSSPLHF	many	TRBV7-2	TRBD1	TRBJ1-6
TGTGCCAGCAGCTCGGGACTGACGGCAACTAATGAAAAACTGTTTTTT	CASSSGLTATNEKLFF	NA	TRBV7-9	NA	TRBJ1-4
TGTGCCACCAGCAGTCCCGAGGACAGGCCTAATGAAAAACTGTTTTTT	CATSSPEDRPNEKLFF	few	TRBV15	TRBD1	TRBJ1-4
TGTGCCAGCAGTTACGTTCGAGGTGGGGAGACCCAGTACTTC	CASSYVRGGETQYF	few	TRBV6-1	NA	TRBJ2-5
TGTGCCAGCAGGGCTGATCCACTTGACAGCGGCCATGAGACCCAGTACTTC	CASRADPLDSGHETQYF	NA	TRBV2	NA	TRBJ2-5
TGTGCCAGCAGCTACCTGGATTTGGGTAGGGCGGTAGCTTTCTTT	CASSYLDLGRAVAFF	many	TRBV7-2	NA	TRBJ1-1
TGTGCCAGCAGTGAAAACCGGGACAGGTATAATGAAAAACTGTTTTTT	CASSENRDRYNEKLFF	NA	TRBV6-1	TRBD1	TRBJ1-4